Below are 12 T cell receptor beta chains sequenced from a single sample in a study of shared clonotypes between healthy human individuals. The repertoire was sequenced with immunoSEQ multiplex PCR; TCRdb's copy has only in-frame clones and lacks some. The sample comprises millions of clones, 90% to 95% of which are singletons, and under 0.15% rests with the top ten. Sequencing was carried out using naive CD4+ T cells sorted from blood. Regarding subset: CD45RA+ positively selected. The source is a man between 18 and 35 years old in good health.

A single count supports this clone. The rearrangement joins TRBV9 to TRBJ2-1; 11 bases match TRBD2. The CDR3 length is 16 residues. V shed 2 bases, J shed 5 bases, and the junction held 6 bases outside the gene matches. CDR1 is SGDLS and CDR2 is YYNGEE in the germline V gene. The CDR3 region is CASSVGTSGLHNEQFF. The DNA for the CDR3 is TGTGCCAGCAGCGTCGGGACTAGCGGATTACACAATGAGCAGTTCTTC.

The chain is built from TRBV5-8 and TRBJ2-7; D not resolved. The CDR3 runs 12 residues. Trimming took off 2 bases at V and 6 bases at J, with 9 bases between the two ends. Looked up from germline, CDR1 is SGHTS and CDR2 is YDEGEE. The DNA of the CDR3 is TGTGCCAGCAGCTTATGGGAAGGCGAGCAGTACTTC. Amino acid sequence: CASSLWEGEQYF.

The CDR3: CASSLGAEGISYEQYF. The CDR3 coding sequence is TGTGCCAGCAGCCTGGGGGCAGAGGGGATTTCCTACGAGCAGTACTTC. The chain recombines TRBV9 with TRBJ2-7; TRBD1 is a possible D gene (6 bases). The CDR3 length is 16 residues. CDR1 SGDLS and CDR2 YYNGEE come from the germline V gene. Trimming left V 4 bases short and J 1 base short, with 18 bases between.

V and J are TRBV30 and TRBJ2-7, with TRBD2 identical over 10 bases. The CDR3 has 17 residues. V gave up 2 bases and J gave up 0 bases; unmatched junction bases: 10. CDR1 GTSNPN and CDR2 SVGIG come from the germline V gene (reference sequence). The CDR3 DNA follows: TGTGCCTGGAGTTATGGCAGAACTAGCGGGGCCTCCTACGAGCAGTACTTC. Amino acid sequence: CAWSYGRTSGASYEQYF.

The rearrangement links TRBV7-2 to TRBJ2-7; no firm D call. The CDR3 consists of 15 residues. From germline, CDR1 is SGHTA and CDR2 FQGNSA. The ends were cut back, 1 base at V and 3 bases at J, with 13 bases in the middle. The CDR3 spells CASSLVGSGSYEQYF. The CDR3 region has the DNA TGTGCCAGCAGCTTAGTGGGTTCGGGTAGCTACGAGCAGTACTTC.

This chain uses TRBV9 with TRBJ1-5; D remains ambiguous. Trimming shortened V by 0 bases and J by 4 bases, and 11 bases separated the two germline ends. CDR3 size: 15 residues. The germline gives CDR1 SGDLS, CDR2 YYNGEE. CDR3 sequence reads: CASSVGLGPNQPQHF. The CDR3, as DNA: TGTGCCAGCAGCGTAGGTCTCGGTCCAAATCAGCCCCAGCATTTT.

The CDR3 sequence is CASSWQGPQETQYF. DNA for the CDR3: TGCGCCAGCAGCTGGCAGGGACCCCAAGAGACCCAGTACTTC. The chain couples TRBV5-1 to TRBJ2-5, with D perhaps matching TRBD1 or TRBD2 (5 bases each). Germline CDR1 SGHRS, CDR2 YFSETQ. The CDR3 totals 14 residues. With 3 bases removed from V and 1 base from J, the gap between germline ends came to 10 bases.

This chain connects TRBV5-6 to TRBJ1-3; possible D gene TRBD1, 6 bases. The V gene lost 0 bases and the J gene lost 4 bases, with 14 bases spanning the gap. The CDR3 extends over 16 amino acids. Germline CDR1 is SGHDT and CDR2 is YYEEEE. As DNA, the CDR3 is TGTGCCAGCAGCTTGGCTGCGGCAGGGGAGGGAAACACCATATATTTT. This encodes CASSLAAAGEGNTIYF.

Concerning this clone: The same CDR3 is also encoded by other DNA sequences in this sample. The chain couples TRBV5-1 to TRBJ2-5, with 7 bases matching TRBD1. CDR3 length: 15 residues. Losses at the gene ends were 4 bases for V and 5 bases for J; bases not matched to a gene: 11. Germline V gene data show CDR1 as SGHRS and CDR2 as YFSETQ. In nucleotides, the CDR3 is TGCGCCAGCAGCCTGTCCGCTGGCAGGGGGGAGACCCAGTACTTC. It is translated as CASSLSAGRGETQYF.

The chain employs TRBV10-3 and TRBJ1-2; D uncertain. This CDR3 spans 14 amino acids. Trimming took off 2 bases at V and 4 bases at J, with 11 bases between the two ends. Germline V gene data show CDR1 as ENHRY and CDR2 as SYGVKD. CDR3 in DNA: TGTGCCATCAGTGAGGAGTCATCCATCTATGGCTACACCTTC. Translation gives CAISEESSIYGYTF.

The rearrangement links TRBV15 to TRBJ1-1; D may be TRBD1 (5 bases). Trimming shortened V by 3 bases and J by 1 base, and 12 bases separated the two germline ends. The CDR3 consists of 15 residues. Germline CDR1 is LNHNV and CDR2 is YYDKDF (reference sequence). CDR3 nucleotides: TGTGCCACCAGCAGCCGGCAGGGAACGAACACTGAAGCTTTCTTT. Its protein product is CATSSRQGTNTEAFF.

J is TRBJ1-3 and V is TRBV19, with no clear D. The germline V gene encodes CDR1 LNHDA and CDR2 SQIVND (reference sequence). V was trimmed by 6 bases and J by 4 bases, leaving 19 bases between them. The CDR3 extends over 16 amino acids. In DNA, the CDR3 is TGTGCCAGTAGCGACGGAGGACTCTCGGGAGGAAACACCATATATTTT. This encodes CASSDGGLSGGNTIYF.